The 23 T cell receptor beta chains reported below all come from one sample, sequenced in a study of blood T cell repertoires in COVID-19. The data were produced by immunoSEQ multiplex PCR, yet TCRdb's version contains in-frame clones alone and is incomplete. This sample has about 160,000 clones; around 93% occur once, and the top ten carry 3.5% to 5%. Sequencing was done on a sample of peripheral blood. The source of these receptors is a woman aged 45 to 65 with acute or convalescent COVID-19.

The genes are TRBV18 and TRBJ1-1; weak D call: TRBD1 (6 bases). V was trimmed by 10 bases and J by 0 bases, leaving 12 bases between them. Germline V gives CDR1 KGHSH, CDR2 LQKENI. The CDR3 totals 13 residues. The CDR3 reads CATAGVVNTEAFF. DNA for the CDR3: TGTGCCACCGCAGGGGTCGTGAACACTGAAGCTTTCTTT.

The chain joins TRBV6-1 to TRBJ2-7; 7 bases map to TRBD2. The germline gives CDR1 MNHNS, CDR2 SASEGT. The CDR3 is made up of 17 amino acids. Germline trimming cut 2 bases from V and 4 bases from J; bases unmatched to any gene: 14. This CDR3 is CASSERGEGRRGYEQYF. CDR3 DNA sequence: TGTGCCAGCAGTGAACGTGGGGAGGGTCGTCGGGGGTACGAGCAGTACTTC.

The chain combines TRBV3-1 (or the pseudogene TRBV3-2) with TRBJ2-7; tentatively, D is TRBD1 (5 bases). Trimming pared 3 bases from V and 0 bases from J, leaving 15 bases between. The CDR3 runs 16 residues. Germline CDR1 and CDR2: LGHDT and YNNKEL (reference sequence). In nucleotides, the CDR3 is TGTGCCAGCAGCCAGATGTGGAACCAGGGCTCCTACGAGCAGTACTTC. Translated, it gives CASSQMWNQGSYEQYF.

The chain has TRBV9 and TRBJ1-1, with unresolved D. Per germline, CDR1 SGDLS and CDR2 YYNGEE. This CDR3 is 14 amino acids long. V was pared by 3 bases and J by 4 bases, with 13 bases between. CDR3 nucleotides: TGTGCCAGCAGCGAGACCCCTTCGGGCACTGAAGCTTTCTTT. This codes for CASSETPSGTEAFF.

The chain combines TRBV2 with TRBJ2-3, with 9 bases identical to TRBD2. J gave up 4 bases and V 3 bases, and 5 bases lay outside the gene matches. Germline loops: CDR1 SNHLY, CDR2 FYNNEI. The CDR3 totals 15 residues. CDR3: CASSDLAGTADTQYF. In nucleotides, the CDR3 is TGTGCCAGCAGTGATCTAGCGGGAACGGCAGATACGCAGTATTTT.

The rearrangement uses TRBV7-2 and TRBJ2-5; possible D gene TRBD1, 6 bases. The CDR3 contains 13 residues. Trimming stripped 4 bases from V and 4 bases from J, with 10 bases between. CDR1 is SGHTA and CDR2 is FQGNSA in the germline V gene. Here the CDR3 reads CASSWTDGETQYF. CDR3 in DNA: TGTGCCAGCAGCTGGACAGATGGAGAGACCCAGTACTTC.

The chain uses TRBV11-2 and TRBJ1-1, with D maybe TRBD1 (5 bases). Germline assignment: CDR1 SGHAT and CDR2 FQNNGV. V lost 1 base to trimming and J lost 7 bases, with 16 bases between them. The CDR3 runs to 15 residues. Here the CDR3 DNA reads TGTGCCAGCAGCTTAGTAAGGAACTCTGGACATGAAGCTTTCTTT. Its protein is CASSLVRNSGHEAFF.

V is TRBV10-1 and J is TRBJ2-7; 10 positions match TRBD1. Germline V gene sequence: CDR1 WNHNN, CDR2 SYGVQD (reference sequence). CDR3 size: 16 residues. V trimming: 4 bases; J trimming: 0 bases; junction bases outside the gene matches: 6. The CDR3: CASSGTGGRSSYEQYF. The CDR3 DNA is TGCGCCAGCAGTGGGACAGGGGGAAGGAGCTCCTACGAGCAGTACTTC.

V gene TRBV4-1 combines with J gene TRBJ1-6; unclear D gene. The CDR3 has 14 amino acids. The germline gives CDR1 MGHRA, CDR2 YSYEKL. Trimming removed 1 base at V and 7 bases at J, with 8 bases between. CDR3 protein: CASSQGSRNSPLHF. The CDR3 DNA follows: TGCGCCAGCAGCCAAGGATCCAGAAATTCACCCCTCCACTTT.

The rearrangement uses TRBV5-6 and TRBJ2-1; D is possibly TRBD1 (6 bases). The CDR3 is made up of 18 amino acids. Trimming pared 1 base from V and 6 bases from J, leaving 23 bases between. Per germline, CDR1 SGHDT and CDR2 YYEEEE. This CDR3 reads CASSLSLFSQGRVNEQFF. The DNA of the CDR3 is TGTGCCAGCAGCTTGAGTCTCTTCTCGCAGGGGCGGGTCAATGAGCAGTTCTTC.

The chain couples TRBV15 to TRBJ1-3, with D unresolved. V was shortened by 8 bases and J by 0 bases, with 11 bases between the two germline ends. The CDR3 spans 14 residues. Germline CDR1 reads LNHNV; CDR2 reads YYDKDF (reference sequence). The CDR3 spells CATGEDSSGNTIYF. The CDR3 nucleotides are TGTGCCACCGGGGAGGATAGCTCTGGAAACACCATATATTTT.

The V call is TRBV7-8, the J call TRBJ2-7, with D possibly TRBD2 on 6 matching bases. V was clipped by 5 bases and J by 3 bases, with 20 bases between them. Germline CDR1 reads SGHVS; CDR2 reads FQNEAQ. The CDR3 runs 16 residues. CDR3: CASSLTPARGYYEQYF. In nucleotides, the CDR3 is TGTGCCAGCAGCCTGACCCCTGCGCGGGGCTACTACGAGCAGTACTTC.

This clone is a singleton in its sample. The chain recombines TRBV5-4 with TRBJ1-6; D not resolved. There are 15 residues in the CDR3. In germline, CDR1 is SGHNT, CDR2 YYREEE (reference sequence). V dropped 4 bases and J dropped 6 bases, with 14 bases sitting between them. The CDR3 coding sequence is TGTGCCAGCAGCCTGGCTGGTCGGGGTAATTCACCCCTCCACTTT. It translates to CASSLAGRGNSPLHF.

The V gene is TRBV19, the J gene TRBJ1-3; D gene uncertain. Germline V gene lookup returns CDR1 LNHDA and CDR2 SQIVND (reference sequence). Trimming stripped 3 bases from V and 2 bases from J, with 17 bases between. This CDR3 spans 17 amino acids. This CDR3 is CASSIGGVTSAGNTIYF. In nucleotides, the CDR3 is TGTGCCAGTAGTATCGGCGGAGTAACTTCAGCTGGAAACACCATATATTTT.

The CDR3, as DNA: TGTGCCAGCAGTTACTCTGGGCAGCTTAACTATGGCTACACCTTC. Translating gives CASSYSGQLNYGYTF. The chain employs TRBV6-5 and TRBJ1-2; no firm D call. The CDR3 extends over 15 amino acids. V lost 0 bases to trimming and J lost 1 base, with 9 bases between them. Germline assignment: CDR1 MNHEY and CDR2 SVGAGI.

The sample holds one count of this clone. This chain connects TRBV3-1 (or the pseudogene TRBV3-2) to TRBJ2-5; D is ambiguous. The V gene's germline CDR1 is LGHDT and CDR2 YNNKEL (reference sequence). CDR3 length equals 15 residues. V dropped 0 bases and J dropped 5 bases, with 13 bases sitting between them. CDR3: CASSQDGPSLETQYF. The DNA for the CDR3 is TGTGCCAGCAGCCAAGATGGCCCCTCTTTGGAGACCCAGTACTTC.

The V gene is TRBV19, the J gene TRBJ2-1; TRBD2 agrees at 9 bases. There are 16 residues in the CDR3. Germline lookup yields CDR1 LNHDA and CDR2 SQIVND (reference sequence). The ends lost 5 bases at V and 2 bases at J; junction bases unmatched: 7. Here the CDR3 reads CASSADVAGAYNEQFF. CDR3 nucleotide sequence: TGTGCCAGTAGTGCGGATGTAGCGGGGGCCTACAATGAGCAGTTCTTC.

V and J are TRBV9 and TRBJ2-5; the match to TRBD1 covers 9 bases. CDR1 and CDR2 (germline): SGDLS, YYNGEE. Trimming at V came to 4 bases and at J to 2 bases, leaving 6 bases not matched to a gene. There are 15 residues in the CDR3. As DNA, the CDR3 is TGTGCCAGCAGCTACAGGGGGCTGAGGCAAGAGACCCAGTACTTC. This encodes CASSYRGLRQETQYF.

J is TRBJ2-5 and V is TRBV7-2, with a tentative D call TRBD2 (6 bases). With 0 bases removed from V and 0 bases from J, the gap between germline ends came to 8 bases. Germline V gene lookup returns CDR1 SGHTA and CDR2 FQGNSA. The CDR3 covers 15 residues. This CDR3 is CASSLARGYQETQYF. In nucleotides, the CDR3 is TGTGCCAGCAGCTTAGCTCGGGGGTACCAAGAGACCCAGTACTTC.

The chain couples TRBV5-1 to TRBJ2-7; perhaps TRBD1 as D (6 bases). The CDR3 length is 13 residues. Per germline, CDR1 SGHRS and CDR2 YFSETQ. V lost 10 bases and J lost 3, with 17 bases in between. The CDR3 region is CAWWAGEGYEQYF. The CDR3 nucleotides read TGCGCCTGGTGGGCAGGGGAAGGCTACGAGCAGTACTTC.

The chain is built from TRBV3-1 (or the pseudogene TRBV3-2) and TRBJ2-3; 7 nucleotides match TRBD1. V dropped 4 bases and J dropped 2; count of bases not matched to a gene: 6. Germline assignment: CDR1 LGHDT and CDR2 YNNKEL (reference sequence). The CDR3 sequence is 15 residues long. The CDR3 sequence is CASSLFGTDTDTQYF. CDR3 sequence (DNA): TGTGCCAGCAGCCTTTTTGGGACAGACACAGATACGCAGTATTTT.

The chain carries TRBV25-1 and TRBJ2-2; D unclear. The CDR3 extends over 13 amino acids. CDR1 is MGHDK, CDR2 SYGVNS, per germline. Between the trimmed V and J ends, which lost 4 bases and 1 base, there was a span of 4 bases. The CDR3 here is CASSVRNTGELFF. The CDR3 DNA follows: TGTGCCAGCAGTGTCAGGAACACCGGGGAGCTGTTTTTT.

The chain joins TRBV5-1 to TRBJ2-1, with 7 bases identical to TRBD2. V dropped 0 bases and J dropped 10; count of bases not matched to a gene: 7. From germline, CDR1 is SGHRS and CDR2 YFSETQ. The CDR3 covers 14 residues. The CDR3 coding sequence is TGCGCCAGCAGCTTGGCGTCTGGGGGAGGGGAGCAGTTCTTC. It is translated as CASSLASGGGEQFF.